This T cell receptor beta chain appears in the sequencing data of a study of T cell responses to AZD1222 COVID-19 vaccine. Notes on the study in general: Repertoire sampling was restricted to post-peak T cell response timepoints. Only six or seven AZD1222 recipients were seropositive at baseline. Spike-specific TCRs gained breadth and depth after people received two AZD1222 doses. Reportedly, nearly half of unique spike TCRs recognized epitopes outside B.1.351/B.1.1.7 mutations.

A note on this clone: Its target is unknown. The identical CDR3 is also encoded by other nucleotide sequences in the sample.

The CDR3 sequence is 13 residues long. V lost 5 bases to trimming and J lost 10 bases, with 12 bases between them. The V gene's germline CDR1 is SEHNR and CDR2 FQNEAQ (reference sequence). Some clones are missing from TCRdb's copy, which holds only in-frame ones; the method was immunoSEQ multiplex PCR. The table has 150,000 to 190,000 clones, approximately 86% seen once. The sequence was obtained from an adult who had recovered from COVID-19. V usage is TRBV7-9 and J usage is TRBJ1-6, with D possibly TRBD1 on 5 matching bases. The sequencing used peripheral blood, collected after recovery from COVID-19. The CDR3: CASSRQGNSPLHF. Written as DNA, the CDR3 is TGTGCCAGCAGCCGGCAGGGTAACTCACCCCTCCACTTT.